These T cell receptor beta chains were read from a single sample in a study of post-analysis software for immune sequencing data. In TCRdb, the PCR reads were re-called with MiXCR into one record per CDR3 protein. This sample yields roughly 870,000 distinct CDR3 sequences, of which around 53% are seen a single time; approximately 4.3% belongs to the top ten. Input material: blood. These receptors all come from a girl aged 5 to 17 with multiple sclerosis. Each CDR3 is given with its conserved first and last residue. D genes are given only for firm matches. Size is omitted from some rows. Given values are once, few, many or a class for expanded clones.

TRBV5-6	.	TRBJ1-1	TRBD1	CASISTGAGTEAFF	TGTGCCAGCATCTCGACAGGGGCCGGGACTGAAGCTTTCTTT
TRBV29-1	few	TRBJ1-5	TRBD1	CSARDRGFGQPQHF	TGCAGCGCCCGGGACAGGGGATTCGGTCAGCCCCAGCATTTT
TRBV5-1	.	TRBJ2-7	.	CASSLGSSGGAYEQYF	TGCGCCAGCAGCTTGGGTTCGTCCGGGGGCGCCTACGAGCAGTACTTC
TRBV29-1	few	TRBJ2-5	.	CSVDGQGGTGETQYF	TGCAGCGTTGACGGGCAGGGAGGCACCGGAGAGACCCAGTACTTC
TRBV14	.	TRBJ1-2	.	CASSQERGAYTF	TGTGCCAGCAGCCAGGAGAGAGGGGCCTACACCTTC
TRBV5-1	.	TRBJ2-3	TRBD2	CASILAGGGDTQYF	TGCGCCAGCATTCTAGCGGGAGGAGGAGATACGCAGTATTTT
TRBV7-2	.	TRBJ2-3	.	CASSLRPSGDTQYF	TGTGCCAGCAGCTTACGGCCCAGCGGAGATACGCAGTATTTT
TRBV10-3	.	TRBJ2-1	TRBD1	CAISWDRGQGEQFF	TGTGCCATCAGCTGGGACAGGGGGCAGGGGGAGCAGTTCTTC
TRBV12-3/TRBV12-4	.	TRBJ1-5	.	CASRGENQPQHF	TGTGCCAGCAGGGGGGAGAATCAGCCCCAGCATTTT
TRBV5-1	.	TRBJ2-1	.	CASSLWPLDEQFF	TGCGCCAGCAGCTTGTGGCCTTTGGATGAGCAGTTCTTC
TRBV6-5	.	TRBJ1-6	.	CASSYPGPGSPLHF	TGTGCCAGCAGTTATCCCGGGCCCGGCTCACCCCTCCACTTT
TRBV5-1	.	TRBJ2-4	.	CASSLSGQGIQYF	TGCGCCAGCAGCTTGAGCGGACAAGGCATTCAGTACTTC
TRBV20-1	.	TRBJ2-7	TRBD2	CSATRGLAGGPLTYEQYF	TGCAGTGCCACCCGAGGACTAGCGGGAGGGCCATTAACCTACGAGCAGTACTTC
TRBV12-5	.	TRBJ2-3	TRBD1	CASGKGTASPTDTQYF	TGTGCTAGTGGCAAAGGGACAGCTTCCCCCACAGATACGCAGTATTTT
TRBV12-3/TRBV12-4	few	TRBJ2-3	TRBD2	CASNKRERTDTQYF	TGTGCCAGCAACAAGCGGGAGCGTACAGATACGCAGTATTTT
TRBV5-1	few	TRBJ2-3	.	CASYRDPSSTDTQYF	TGCGCCAGCTACCGGGACCCATCTAGCACAGATACGCAGTATTTT
TRBV5-1	.	TRBJ2-1	.	CASSLSTQGYRDEQFF	TGCGCCAGCAGCCTCAGTACTCAGGGATACAGGGATGAGCAGTTCTTC
TRBV29-1	.	TRBJ2-3	.	CSVEGGRARTDTQYF	TGCAGCGTTGAAGGGGGGCGGGCACGCACAGATACGCAGTATTTT
TRBV5-1	many	TRBJ2-7	.	CASSLGLPYEQYF	TGTGCCAGCAGTTTGGGACTTCCCTACGAGCAGTACTTC
TRBV5-5	.	TRBJ2-7	TRBD2	CASRSGRPYSYEQYF	TGTGCCAGCCGTAGCGGGAGGCCCTACTCCTACGAGCAGTACTTC
TRBV5-1	.	TRBJ2-1	.	CANSQGNEQFF	TGCGCCAACAGCCAGGGGAATGAGCAGTTCTTC
TRBV27	once	TRBJ2-4	.	CASSWTGSGLAKNIQYF	TGTGCCAGCAGTTGGACTGGATCTGGGTTAGCCAAAAACATTCAGTACTTC
TRBV7-9	once	TRBJ2-1	TRBD2	CASRGGSGSTNEQFF	TGTGCCAGCAGGGGAGGGAGCGGGAGCACCAATGAGCAGTTCTTC
TRBV6-6	.	TRBJ2-6	.	CASRAGGANVLTF	TGTGCCAGCCGTGCGGGCGGGGCCAACGTCCTGACTTTC
TRBV10-1	.	TRBJ2-1	TRBD2	CASSPIREVAEQFF	TGCGCCAGCAGTCCGATACGGGAGGTAGCTGAGCAGTTCTTC
TRBV5-1	.	TRBJ1-4	TRBD1	CASSLTGEANEKLFF	TGCGCCAGCAGCTTGACAGGGGAAGCTAATGAAAAACTGTTTTTT
TRBV12-3/TRBV12-4	few	TRBJ2-7	.	CASSPPGLAIYEQYF	TGTGCCAGCAGTCCCCCGGGGCTAGCGATCTACGAGCAGTACTTC
TRBV7-9	.	TRBJ1-2	.	CASSQTPPGQGGFGYTF	TGTGCCAGCAGCCAAACGCCCCCGGGGCAGGGAGGATTTGGCTACACCTTC
TRBV5-1	few	TRBJ1-2	.	CASSHDSVYGYTF	TGCGCCAGCAGCCATGACAGCGTATATGGCTACACCTTC
TRBV5-6	once	TRBJ2-5	TRBD2	CASSLGSGTYQETQYF	TGTGCCAGCAGCTTGGGTAGCGGGACGTACCAAGAGACCCAGTACTTC
TRBV4-1	few	TRBJ2-7	TRBD2	CASSQVSSLAGSSYEQYF	TGCGCCAGCAGCCAAGTGAGTAGTCTAGCGGGATCCTCCTACGAGCAGTACTTC
TRBV5-1	.	TRBJ2-3	TRBD1	CASSPVGQGADTQYF	TGCGCCAGCAGCCCGGTCGGACAGGGGGCAGATACGCAGTATTTT
TRBV3-1	few	TRBJ1-1	.	CASRPGVMNTEAFF	TGTGCCAGCAGACCGGGAGTTATGAACACTGAAGCTTTCTTT
TRBV7-2	few	TRBJ2-7	TRBD2	CASSTRSGGNRYEQYF	TGTGCCAGCAGCACAAGGAGCGGGGGGAATCGGTACGAGCAGTACTTC
TRBV3-1	.	TRBJ2-7	.	CASSQEKLARVGAYEQYF	TGTGCCAGCAGCCAAGAAAAGTTAGCCCGGGTAGGCGCCTACGAGCAGTACTTC
TRBV9	.	TRBJ2-1	.	CASSASPLSSYNEQFF	TGTGCCAGCAGCGCCTCCCCGTTGAGCTCCTACAATGAGCAGTTCTTC
TRBV20-1	.	TRBJ1-1	TRBD1	CSARGQLDTEAFF	TGCAGTGCTAGGGGACAGTTAGACACTGAAGCTTTCTTT
TRBV10-3	.	TRBJ1-1	.	CAISESGEAFF	TGTGCCATCAGTGAGTCCGGAGAAGCTTTCTTT
TRBV6-6	.	TRBJ2-3	TRBD2	CASSYSMGGADTQYF	TGTGCCAGCAGTTACTCGATGGGGGGGGCAGATACGCAGTATTTT
TRBV5-1	few	TRBJ1-4	.	CASSFGRSPANEKLFF	TGCGCCAGCAGCTTCGGCAGGTCGCCGGCTAATGAAAAACTGTTTTTT
TRBV20-1	.	TRBJ2-7	TRBD2	CSANIPSGTSWAEQYF	TGCAGTGCGAATATTCCTTCCGGGACTAGCTGGGCCGAGCAGTACTTC
TRBV6-5	few	TRBJ2-5	TRBD2	CASGSGSLQETQYF	TGTGCCAGCGGTAGCGGGAGCCTCCAAGAGACCCAGTACTTC
TRBV20-1	.	TRBJ2-7	.	CSARDARGYEQYF	TGCAGTGCTAGAGACGCGAGGGGTTACGAGCAGTACTTC
TRBV7-9	.	TRBJ2-7	TRBD2	CASGSGRAFSLQYF	TGTGCCAGCGGCTCCGGGAGGGCCTTCTCTCTGCAGTACTTC
TRBV7-2	.	TRBJ2-7	.	CASRTGTASYEQYF	TGTGCCAGCAGGACCGGGACGGCCTCCTACGAGCAGTACTTC
TRBV9	.	TRBJ2-3	.	CASSALSGTQYF	TGTGCCAGCAGCGCTCTTTCTGGGACGCAGTATTTT